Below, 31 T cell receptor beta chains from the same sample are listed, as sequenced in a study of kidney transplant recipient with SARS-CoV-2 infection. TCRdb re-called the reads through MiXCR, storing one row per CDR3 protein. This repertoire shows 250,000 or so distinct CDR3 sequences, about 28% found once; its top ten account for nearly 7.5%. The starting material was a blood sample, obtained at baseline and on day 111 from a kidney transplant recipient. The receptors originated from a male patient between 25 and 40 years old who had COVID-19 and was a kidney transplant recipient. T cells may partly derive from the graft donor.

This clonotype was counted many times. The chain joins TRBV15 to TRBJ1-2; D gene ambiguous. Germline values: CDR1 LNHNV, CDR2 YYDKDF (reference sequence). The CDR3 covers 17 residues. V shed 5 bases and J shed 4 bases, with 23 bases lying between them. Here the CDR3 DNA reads TGTGCCACCAGCGGTCATAAAAGGTGTGGAAAGACCTATGGCTACACCTTC. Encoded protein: CATSGHKRCGKTYGYTF.

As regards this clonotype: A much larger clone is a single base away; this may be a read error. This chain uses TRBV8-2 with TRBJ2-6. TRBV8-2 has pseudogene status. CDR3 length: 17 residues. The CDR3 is CGKEIRITQSRANALTF. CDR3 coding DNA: TGTGGCAAGGAAATAAGGATAACACAAAGTCGGGCCAACGCCCTGACTTTC.

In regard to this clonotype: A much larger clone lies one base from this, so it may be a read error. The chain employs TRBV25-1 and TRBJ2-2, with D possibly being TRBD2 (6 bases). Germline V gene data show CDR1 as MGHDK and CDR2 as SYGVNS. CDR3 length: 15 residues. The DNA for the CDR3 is TGTGCCGGCAGTGAGGGGAAGCGGGACACCGGGGAGCTGTTTTTT. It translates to CAGSEGKRDTGELFF.

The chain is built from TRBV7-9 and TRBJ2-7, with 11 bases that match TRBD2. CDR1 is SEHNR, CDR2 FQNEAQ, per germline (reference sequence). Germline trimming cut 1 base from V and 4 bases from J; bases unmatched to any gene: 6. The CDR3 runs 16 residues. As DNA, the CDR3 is TGTGCCAGCAGCTTAGGACTAGCGGGGCGGATGTACGAGCAGTACTTC. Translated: CASSLGLAGRMYEQYF.

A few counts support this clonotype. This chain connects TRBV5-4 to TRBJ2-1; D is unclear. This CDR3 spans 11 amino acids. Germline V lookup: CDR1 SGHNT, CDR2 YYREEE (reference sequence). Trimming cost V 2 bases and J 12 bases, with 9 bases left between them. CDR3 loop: CASSFGLGQFF. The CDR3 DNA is TGTGCCAGCAGCTTCGGTCTGGGGCAGTTCTTC.

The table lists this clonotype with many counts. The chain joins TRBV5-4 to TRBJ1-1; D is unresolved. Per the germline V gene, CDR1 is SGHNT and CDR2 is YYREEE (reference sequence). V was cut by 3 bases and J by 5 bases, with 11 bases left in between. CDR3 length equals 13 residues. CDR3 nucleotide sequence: TGTGCCAGCAGCTCCCCCGGCGGGACTGAAGCTTTCTTT. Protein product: CASSSPGGTEAFF.

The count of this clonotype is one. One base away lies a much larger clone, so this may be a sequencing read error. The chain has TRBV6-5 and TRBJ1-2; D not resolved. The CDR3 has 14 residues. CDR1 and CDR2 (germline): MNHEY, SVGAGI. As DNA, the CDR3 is TGTGCCAACAGTTACACCAGTAGAAACTATGGCTACACCTTC. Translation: CANSYTSRNYGYTF.

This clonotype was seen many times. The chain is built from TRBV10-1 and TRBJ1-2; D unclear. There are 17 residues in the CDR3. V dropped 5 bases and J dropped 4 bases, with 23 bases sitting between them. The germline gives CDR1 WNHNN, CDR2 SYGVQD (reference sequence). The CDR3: CASSPHPRSRKTYGYTF. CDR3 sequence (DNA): TGCGCCAGCAGTCCTCATCCAAGATCGCGAAAGACCTATGGCTACACCTTC.

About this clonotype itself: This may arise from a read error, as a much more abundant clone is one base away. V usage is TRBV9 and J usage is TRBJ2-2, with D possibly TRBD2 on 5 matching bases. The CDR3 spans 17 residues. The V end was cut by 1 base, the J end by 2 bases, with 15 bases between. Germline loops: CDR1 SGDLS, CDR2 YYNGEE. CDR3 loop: CASSVRGSAPNTGELFF. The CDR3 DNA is TGTGCCAGCAGCGTAAGAGGTAGCGCCCCAAACACCGGGGAGCTGTTTTTT.

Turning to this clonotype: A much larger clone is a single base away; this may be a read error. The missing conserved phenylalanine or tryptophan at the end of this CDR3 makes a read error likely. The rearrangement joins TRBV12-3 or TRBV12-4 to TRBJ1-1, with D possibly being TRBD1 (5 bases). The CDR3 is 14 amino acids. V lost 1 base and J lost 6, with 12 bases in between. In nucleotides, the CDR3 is TGTGCCAGCAGTTTAGTATTCAGGGTTCCTGAAGCTTTCCTT. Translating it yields CASSLVFRVPEAFL.

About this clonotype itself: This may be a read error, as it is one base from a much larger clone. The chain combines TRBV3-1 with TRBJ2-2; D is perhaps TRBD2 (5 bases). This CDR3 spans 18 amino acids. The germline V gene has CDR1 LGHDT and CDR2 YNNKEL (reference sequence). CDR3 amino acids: CASSHWHPISGLTGELLF. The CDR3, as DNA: TGTGCCAGCAGCCATTGGCATCCCATTTCAGGCTTGACCGGGGAGCTGCTTTTT.

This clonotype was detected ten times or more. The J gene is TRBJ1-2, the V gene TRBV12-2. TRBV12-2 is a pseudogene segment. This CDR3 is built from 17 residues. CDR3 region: CASRELRTPRKTYGYTF. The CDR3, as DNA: TGTGCAAGTCGCGAGCTACGGACTCCACGAAAGACCTATGGCTACACCTTC.

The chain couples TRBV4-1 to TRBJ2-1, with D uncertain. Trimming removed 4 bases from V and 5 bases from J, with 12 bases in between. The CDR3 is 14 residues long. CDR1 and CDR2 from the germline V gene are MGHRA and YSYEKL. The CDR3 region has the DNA TGCGCCAGCAGCCTGCACACACGGAACAATGAGCAGTTCTTC. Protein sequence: CASSLHTRNNEQFF.

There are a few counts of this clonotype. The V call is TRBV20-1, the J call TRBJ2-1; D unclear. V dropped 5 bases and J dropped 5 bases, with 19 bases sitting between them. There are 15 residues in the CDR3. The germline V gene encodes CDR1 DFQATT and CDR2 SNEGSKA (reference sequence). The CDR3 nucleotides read TGCAGTGCTGAACTCCAGAGACGGCGGCACAATGAGCAGTTCTTC. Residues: CSAELQRRRHNEQFF.

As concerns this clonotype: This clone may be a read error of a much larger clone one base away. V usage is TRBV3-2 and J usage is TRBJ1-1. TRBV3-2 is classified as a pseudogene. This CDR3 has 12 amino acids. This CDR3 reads CAGSLADREAFF. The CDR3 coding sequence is TGTGCCGGCAGCCTCGCCGACCGGGAAGCTTTCTTT.

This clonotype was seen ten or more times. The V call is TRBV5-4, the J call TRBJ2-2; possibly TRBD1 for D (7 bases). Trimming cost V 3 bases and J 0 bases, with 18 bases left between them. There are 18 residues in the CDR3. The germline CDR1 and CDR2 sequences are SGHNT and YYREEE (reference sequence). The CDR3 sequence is CASSSWGDSVTNTGELFF. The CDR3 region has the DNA TGTGCCAGCAGCTCCTGGGGGGACAGCGTCACGAACACCGGGGAGCTGTTTTTT. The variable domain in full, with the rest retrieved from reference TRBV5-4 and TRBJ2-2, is ETGVTQSPTHLIKTRGQQVTLRCSSQSGHNTVSWYQQALGQGPQFIFQYYREEENGRGNFPPRFSGLQFPNYSSELNVNALELDDSALYLCASSSWGDSVTNTGELFFGEGSRLTVL.

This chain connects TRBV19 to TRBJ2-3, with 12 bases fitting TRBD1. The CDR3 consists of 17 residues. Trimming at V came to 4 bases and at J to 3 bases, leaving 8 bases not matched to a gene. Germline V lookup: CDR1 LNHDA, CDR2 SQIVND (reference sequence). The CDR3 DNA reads TGTGCCAGTAGTAAAGGGACAGGGGGCTTAGGGACAGATACGCAGTATTTT. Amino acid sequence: CASSKGTGGLGTDTQYF. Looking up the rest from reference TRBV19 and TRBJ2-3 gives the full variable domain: DGGITQSPKYLFRKEGQNVTLSCEQNLNHDAMYWYRQDPGQGLRLIYYSQIVNDFQKGDIAEGYSVSREKKESFPLTVTSAQKNPTAFYLCASSKGTGGLGTDTQYFGPGTRLTVL.

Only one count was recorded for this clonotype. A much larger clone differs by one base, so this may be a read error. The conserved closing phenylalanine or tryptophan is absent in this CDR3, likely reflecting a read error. Here the CDR3 reads CASSPGQEFTEAFL. CDR3 nucleotide sequence: TGTGCCAGCTCACCGGGACAGGAATTTACTGAAGCTTTCCTT. V gene TRBV18 combines with J gene TRBJ1-1, with TRBD1 matching over 8 bases. V shed 3 bases and J 5 bases; nucleotides not matched to a gene: 5. The germline V gene encodes CDR1 KGHSH and CDR2 LQKENI. The CDR3 length is 14 residues.

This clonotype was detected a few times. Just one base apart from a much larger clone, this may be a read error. This CDR3 is CANSSGPNTEAFF. The DNA of the CDR3 is TGTGCCAACAGCTCTGGGCCGAACACTGAAGCTTTCTTT. The genes are TRBV12-3 or TRBV12-4 and TRBJ1-1; no clear D. The CDR3 length is 13 residues. V was shortened by 10 bases and J by 1 base, with 13 bases between the two germline ends.

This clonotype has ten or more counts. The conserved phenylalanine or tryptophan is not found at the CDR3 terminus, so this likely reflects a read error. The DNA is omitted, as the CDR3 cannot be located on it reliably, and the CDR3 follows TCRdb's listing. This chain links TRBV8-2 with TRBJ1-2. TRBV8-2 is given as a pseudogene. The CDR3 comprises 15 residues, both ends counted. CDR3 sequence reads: CGSQRRITKDLWLHL.

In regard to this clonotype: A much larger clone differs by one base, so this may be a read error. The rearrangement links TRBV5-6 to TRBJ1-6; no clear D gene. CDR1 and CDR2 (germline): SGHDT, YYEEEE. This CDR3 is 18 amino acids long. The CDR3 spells CGSSLAGGSSSYNSPLHF. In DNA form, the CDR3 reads TGTGGCAGCAGCTTGGCCGGTGGCTCTAGCTCCTATAATTCACCCCTCCACTTT.

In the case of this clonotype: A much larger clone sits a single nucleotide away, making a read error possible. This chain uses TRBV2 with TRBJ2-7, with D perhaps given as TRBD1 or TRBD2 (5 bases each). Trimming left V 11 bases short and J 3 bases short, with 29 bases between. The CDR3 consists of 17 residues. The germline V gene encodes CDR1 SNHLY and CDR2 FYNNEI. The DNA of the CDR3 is TGTGCCGGCAACCGCCTAAAACCGCCAGGGACCTTCTACGAGCAGTACTTC. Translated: CAGNRLKPPGTFYEQYF.

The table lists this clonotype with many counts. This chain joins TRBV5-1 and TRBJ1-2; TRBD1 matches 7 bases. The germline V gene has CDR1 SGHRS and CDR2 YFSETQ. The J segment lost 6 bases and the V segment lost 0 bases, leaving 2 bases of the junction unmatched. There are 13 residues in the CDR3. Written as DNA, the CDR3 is TGCGCCAGCAGCTTGGCCAGGGGGAATGGCTACACCTTC. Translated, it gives CASSLARGNGYTF.

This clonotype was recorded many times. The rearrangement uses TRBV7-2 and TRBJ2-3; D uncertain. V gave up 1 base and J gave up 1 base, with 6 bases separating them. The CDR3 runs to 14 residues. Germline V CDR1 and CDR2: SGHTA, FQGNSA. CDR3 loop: CASSLEIGTDTQYF. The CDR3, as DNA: TGTGCCAGCAGCTTAGAGATAGGCACAGATACGCAGTATTTT. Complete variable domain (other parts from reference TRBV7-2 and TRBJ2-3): GAGVSQSPSNKVTEKGKDVELRCDPISGHTALYWYRQSLGQGLEFLIYFQGNSAPDKSGLPSDRFSAERTGGSVSTLTIQRTQQEDSAVYLCASSLEIGTDTQYFGPGTRLTVL.

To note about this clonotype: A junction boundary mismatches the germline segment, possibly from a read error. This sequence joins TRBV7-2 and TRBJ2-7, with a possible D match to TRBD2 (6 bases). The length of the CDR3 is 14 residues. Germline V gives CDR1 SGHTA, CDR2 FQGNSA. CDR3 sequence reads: CASNLMQGGDEQYF. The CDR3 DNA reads TGTGCCAGCAACTTAATGCAGGGAGGAGACGAGCAGTACTTC.

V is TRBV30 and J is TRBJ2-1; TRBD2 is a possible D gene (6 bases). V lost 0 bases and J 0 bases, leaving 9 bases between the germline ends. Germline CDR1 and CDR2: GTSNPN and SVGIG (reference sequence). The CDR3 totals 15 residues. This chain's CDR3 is CAWSVGGSSYNEQFF. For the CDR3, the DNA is TGTGCCTGGAGTGTTGGGGGGAGCTCCTACAATGAGCAGTTCTTC.

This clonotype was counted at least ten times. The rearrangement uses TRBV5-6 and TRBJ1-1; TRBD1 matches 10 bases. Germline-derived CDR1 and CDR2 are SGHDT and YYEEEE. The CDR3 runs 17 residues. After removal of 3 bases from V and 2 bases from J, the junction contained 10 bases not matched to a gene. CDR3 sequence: CASSWTPGQGPNTEAFF. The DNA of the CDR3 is TGTGCCAGCAGCTGGACACCGGGACAGGGGCCCAACACTGAAGCTTTCTTT.

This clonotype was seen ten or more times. CDR3 nucleotides: TGTGCCAGCAGTGTCAGGCACTCACACGGAAAGACCTATGGCTACACCTTC. Translation: CASSVRHSHGKTYGYTF. The chain combines TRBV6-4 with TRBJ1-2; D uncertain. The germline V gene encodes CDR1 MRHNA and CDR2 SNTAGT. The CDR3 contains 17 residues. The germline V and J ends were trimmed by 4 bases and 4 bases, with 22 bases remaining between them.

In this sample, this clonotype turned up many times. As DNA, the CDR3 is TGTGCTAGTGGTGATATCGTTTTGCAGGGAAAGACCTATGGCTACACCTTC. Amino acid sequence: CASGDIVLQGKTYGYTF. The chain uses TRBV12-5 and TRBJ1-2, with TRBD1 as a possible D gene (5 bases). Germline CDR1 LGHNT, CDR2 FRNRAP. Between the trimmed V and J ends, which lost 5 bases and 4 bases, there was a span of 23 bases. This CDR3 is built from 17 residues.

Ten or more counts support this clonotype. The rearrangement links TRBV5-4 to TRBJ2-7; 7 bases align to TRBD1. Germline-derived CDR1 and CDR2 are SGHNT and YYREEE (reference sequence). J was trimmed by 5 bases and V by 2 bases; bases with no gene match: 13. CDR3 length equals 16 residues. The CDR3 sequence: CASSLDPTGPSDEQYF. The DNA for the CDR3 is TGTGCCAGCAGCTTAGACCCGACAGGGCCCAGCGACGAGCAGTACTTC.

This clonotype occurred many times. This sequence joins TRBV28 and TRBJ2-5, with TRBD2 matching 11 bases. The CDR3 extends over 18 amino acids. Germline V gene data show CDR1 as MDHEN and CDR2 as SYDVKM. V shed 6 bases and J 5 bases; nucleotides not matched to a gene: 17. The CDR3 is CASRKKLVAGGRRETQYF. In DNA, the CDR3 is TGTGCCAGCAGGAAAAAGTTGGTAGCGGGAGGGAGGCGCGAGACCCAGTACTTC.